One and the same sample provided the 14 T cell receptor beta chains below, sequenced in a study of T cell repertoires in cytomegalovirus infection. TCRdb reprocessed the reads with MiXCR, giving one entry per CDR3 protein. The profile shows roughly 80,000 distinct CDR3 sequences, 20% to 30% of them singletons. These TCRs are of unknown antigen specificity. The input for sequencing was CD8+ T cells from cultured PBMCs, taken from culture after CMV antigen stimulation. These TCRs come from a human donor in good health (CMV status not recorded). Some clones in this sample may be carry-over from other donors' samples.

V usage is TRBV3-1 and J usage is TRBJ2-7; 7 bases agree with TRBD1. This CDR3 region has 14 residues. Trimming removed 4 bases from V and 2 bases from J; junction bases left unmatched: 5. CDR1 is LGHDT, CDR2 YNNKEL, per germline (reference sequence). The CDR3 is CASSPGQRPYEQYF. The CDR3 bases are TGTGCCAGCAGCCCGGGACAGCGCCCCTACGAGCAGTACTTC.

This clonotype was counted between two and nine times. CDR3: CASSLKRGGQDTQYF. The CDR3 DNA reads TGTGCCAGCAGCCTTAAGCGGGGGGGCCAAGATACGCAGTATTTT. The gene calls are TRBV28 and TRBJ2-3; TRBD2 matches 10 bases. CDR3 size: 15 residues. Trimming removed 6 bases from V and 5 bases from J; junction bases left unmatched: 8. The germline gives CDR1 MDHEN, CDR2 SYDVKM.

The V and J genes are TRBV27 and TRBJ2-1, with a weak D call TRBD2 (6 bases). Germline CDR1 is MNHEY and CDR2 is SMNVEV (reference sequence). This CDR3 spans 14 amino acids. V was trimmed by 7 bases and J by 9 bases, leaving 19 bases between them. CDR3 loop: CASKSGGSEGEQFF. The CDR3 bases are TGTGCCAGCAAATCAGGAGGGAGTGAAGGTGAGCAGTTCTTC.

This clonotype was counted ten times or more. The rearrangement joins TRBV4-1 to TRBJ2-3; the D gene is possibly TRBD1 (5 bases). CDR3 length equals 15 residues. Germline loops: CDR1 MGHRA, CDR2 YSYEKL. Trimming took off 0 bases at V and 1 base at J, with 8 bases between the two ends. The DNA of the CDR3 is TGCGCCAGCAGCCAAGATGACAGCCGCACAGATACGCAGTATTTT. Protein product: CASSQDDSRTDTQYF.

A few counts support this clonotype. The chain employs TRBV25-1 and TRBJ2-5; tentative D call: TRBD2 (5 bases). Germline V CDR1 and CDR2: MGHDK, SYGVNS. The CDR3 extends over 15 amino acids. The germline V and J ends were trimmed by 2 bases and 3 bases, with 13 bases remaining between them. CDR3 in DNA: TGTGCCAGCAGTGAAATAACTAGGACCGAAGAGACCCAGTACTTC. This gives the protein CASSEITRTEETQYF.

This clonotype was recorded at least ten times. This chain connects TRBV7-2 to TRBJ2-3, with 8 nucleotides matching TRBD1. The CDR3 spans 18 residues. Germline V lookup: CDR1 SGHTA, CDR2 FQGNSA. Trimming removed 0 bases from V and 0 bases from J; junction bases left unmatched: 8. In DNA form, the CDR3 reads TGTGCCAGCAGCTTAGCGATACGGACAGGGACTAGCACAGATACGCAGTATTTT. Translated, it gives CASSLAIRTGTSTDTQYF.

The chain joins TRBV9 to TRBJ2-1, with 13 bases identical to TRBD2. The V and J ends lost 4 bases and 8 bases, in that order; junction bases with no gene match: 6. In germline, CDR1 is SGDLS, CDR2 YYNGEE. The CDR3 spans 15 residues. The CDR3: CASSPGTSGVDEQFF. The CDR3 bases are TGTGCCAGCAGCCCAGGGACTAGCGGGGTCGATGAGCAGTTCTTC.

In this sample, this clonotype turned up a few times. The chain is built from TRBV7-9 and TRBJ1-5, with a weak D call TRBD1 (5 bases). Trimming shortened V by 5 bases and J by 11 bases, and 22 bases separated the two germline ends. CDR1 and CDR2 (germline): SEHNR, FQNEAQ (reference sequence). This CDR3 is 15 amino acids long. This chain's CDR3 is CASSIGTDISRAQHF. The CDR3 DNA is TGTGCCAGCAGCATCGGGACGGATATCAGTAGGGCCCAGCATTTT.

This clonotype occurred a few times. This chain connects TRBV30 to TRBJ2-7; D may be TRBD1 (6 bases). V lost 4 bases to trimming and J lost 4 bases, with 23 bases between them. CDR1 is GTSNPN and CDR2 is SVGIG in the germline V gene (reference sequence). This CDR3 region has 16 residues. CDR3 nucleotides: TGTGCCTGGACCAAAGTTAGGACAGCAAGAGGGTACGAGCAGTACTTC. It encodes CAWTKVRTARGYEQYF.

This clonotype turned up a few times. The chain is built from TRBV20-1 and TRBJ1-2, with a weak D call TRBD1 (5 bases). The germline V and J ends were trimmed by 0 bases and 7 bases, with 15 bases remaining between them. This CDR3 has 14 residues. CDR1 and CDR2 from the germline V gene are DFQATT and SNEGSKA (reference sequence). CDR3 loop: CSARDMDTPSGYTF. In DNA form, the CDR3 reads TGCAGTGCTAGAGACATGGACACACCAAGTGGCTACACCTTC.

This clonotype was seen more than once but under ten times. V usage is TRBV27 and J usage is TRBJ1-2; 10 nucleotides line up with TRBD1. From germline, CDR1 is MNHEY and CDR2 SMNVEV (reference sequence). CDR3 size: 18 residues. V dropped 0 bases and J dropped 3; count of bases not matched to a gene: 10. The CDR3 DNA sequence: TGTGCCAGCAGTTTATCGTGGGACAGGGGAGGGAAGTACTATGGCTACACCTTC. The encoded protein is CASSLSWDRGGKYYGYTF.

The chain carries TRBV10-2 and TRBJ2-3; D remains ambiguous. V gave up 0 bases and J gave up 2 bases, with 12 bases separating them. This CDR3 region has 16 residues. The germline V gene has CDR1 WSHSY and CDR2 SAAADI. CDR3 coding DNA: TGCGCCAGCAGTGAGTCGATTACCCGATACACAGATACGCAGTATTTT. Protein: CASSESITRYTDTQYF.

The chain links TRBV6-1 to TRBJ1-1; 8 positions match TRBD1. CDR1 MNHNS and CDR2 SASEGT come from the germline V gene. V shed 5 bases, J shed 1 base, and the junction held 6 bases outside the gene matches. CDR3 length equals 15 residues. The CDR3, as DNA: TGTGCCAGCAGTCCACCCGGGACAGGGAACACTGAAGCTTTCTTT. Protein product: CASSPPGTGNTEAFF.

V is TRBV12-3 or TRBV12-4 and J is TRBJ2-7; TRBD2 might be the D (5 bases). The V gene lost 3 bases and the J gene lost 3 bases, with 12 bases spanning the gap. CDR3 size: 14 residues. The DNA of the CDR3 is TGTGCCAGCAGTTTTATGGCGGGCTTCTACGAGCAGTACTTC. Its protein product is CASSFMAGFYEQYF.